The rows below give T cell receptor beta chains drawn from one sample of a study of T cell responses to AZD1222 COVID-19 vaccine. Clones were read by immunoSEQ multiplex PCR, and TCRdb kept only the in-frame ones, dropping some. The data contain about 100,000 clones, 85% to 90% of them seen just once; the ten biggest clones take up 15%. This sample comprised peripheral blood, obtained on day 0 of AZD1222 vaccination. The origin of the receptors is an adult in good health. CDR3s include the opening cysteine and the closing phenylalanine or tryptophan. Fields, in order: J gene, clone size, V gene, D gene, CDR3 protein, CDR3 DNA. A D gene is named only where the DNA matches it firmly. Only some rows state a clone size, as once, few, many or a class for expanded clones.

TRBJ1-2	.	TRBV18	TRBD1	CASSPLSGQGNYYGYTF	TGTGCCAGCTCACCACTTTCTGGACAGGGAAACTACTATGGCTACACCTTC
TRBJ2-7	.	TRBV19	TRBD2	CASSTYSGGFYEQYF	TGTGCCAGTAGCACGTATAGCGGGGGGTTTTACGAGCAGTACTTC
TRBJ2-1	.	TRBV5-1	TRBD1	CASSLERTGVKAEQFF	TGCGCCAGCAGCTTGGAACGGACAGGGGTTAAGGCTGAGCAGTTCTTC
TRBJ2-2	.	TRBV3-1/TRBV3-2	.	CASSRNRELFF	TGTGCCAGCAGCCGGAACAGGGAGCTGTTTTTT
TRBJ2-1	.	TRBV7-9	.	CASSLGKTPKNNEQFF	TGTGCCAGCAGCTTGGGCAAAACACCCAAGAACAATGAGCAGTTCTTC
TRBJ2-3	few	TRBV7-3	TRBD1	CASSLAGTGRTDTQYF	TGTGCCAGCAGCTTGGCTGGGACAGGGAGGACAGATACGCAGTATTTT
TRBJ1-5	.	TRBV6-5	.	CASSLVAGVRQPQHF	TGTGCCAGCAGCCTCGTTGCGGGGGTGAGACAGCCCCAGCATTTT
TRBJ2-1	.	TRBV7-6	.	CASSPNVLVAEQFF	TGTGCCAGCAGTCCGAACGTACTAGTGGCTGAGCAGTTCTTC
TRBJ2-3	.	TRBV24-1	.	CATSDHHLRISYSTDTQYF	TGTGCCACCAGTGACCACCATCTCAGGATCTCGTATAGCACAGATACGCAGTATTTT
TRBJ1-5	.	TRBV15	.	CATSRGFREDQPQHF	TGTGCCACCAGCAGAGGTTTTAGGGAGGATCAGCCCCAGCATTTT
TRBJ1-2	once	TRBV19	.	CASSIRGGNRAHGYTF	TGTGCCAGTAGTATCCGCGGCGGAAACAGGGCCCATGGCTACACCTTC
TRBJ2-2	once	TRBV7-3	TRBD2	CASSLKVGGLAGGGELFF	TGTGCCAGCAGCCTAAAAGTAGGAGGACTAGCGGGAGGCGGGGAGCTGTTTTTT
TRBJ1-6	.	TRBV5-5	.	CASSFGPGYNSPLHF	.
TRBJ2-3	.	TRBV19	TRBD2	CASSLTSVSRADTQYF	TGTGCCAGTAGTTTGACTAGCGTCTCACGGGCAGATACGCAGTATTTT
TRBJ2-5	.	TRBV19	.	CASKSGTRQETQYF	TGTGCCAGTAAATCCGGGACACGCCAAGAGACCCAGTACTTC
TRBJ2-1	.	TRBV3-1/TRBV3-2	.	CASSPQGKRGVEQFF	TGTGCCAGCAGTCCTCAGGGGAAAAGAGGGGTTGAGCAGTTCTTC
TRBJ1-1	.	TRBV27	TRBD1	CASGTGQGTNTEAFF	TGTGCCAGCGGGACCGGACAGGGGACCAACACTGAAGCTTTCTTT
TRBJ1-6	.	TRBV20-1	TRBD1	CSARTGAPLHF	TGCAGTGCTAGAACAGGGGCACCCCTCCACTTT
TRBJ2-2	.	TRBV4-1	.	CASSQIPLASGTGELFF	TGCGCCAGCAGCCAAATCCCTCTGGCCTCGGGCACCGGGGAGCTGTTTTTT
TRBJ2-3	.	TRBV18	.	CASSAVALSGGDTQYF	TGTGCCAGCTCAGCGGTAGCGCTTTCGGGTGGAGATACGCAGTATTTT
TRBJ1-3	.	TRBV5-6	.	CASSFGNTIYF	TGTGCCAGCAGTTTTGGAAACACCATATATTTT
TRBJ1-2	.	TRBV7-6	TRBD1	CASSGGQSPPYGYTF	TGTGCCAGCAGCGGGGGACAGTCCCCTCCTTATGGCTACACCTTC
TRBJ2-7	.	TRBV6-5	.	CASKDFRTDEQYF	TGTGCCAGCAAAGACTTCAGGACGGACGAGCAGTACTTC